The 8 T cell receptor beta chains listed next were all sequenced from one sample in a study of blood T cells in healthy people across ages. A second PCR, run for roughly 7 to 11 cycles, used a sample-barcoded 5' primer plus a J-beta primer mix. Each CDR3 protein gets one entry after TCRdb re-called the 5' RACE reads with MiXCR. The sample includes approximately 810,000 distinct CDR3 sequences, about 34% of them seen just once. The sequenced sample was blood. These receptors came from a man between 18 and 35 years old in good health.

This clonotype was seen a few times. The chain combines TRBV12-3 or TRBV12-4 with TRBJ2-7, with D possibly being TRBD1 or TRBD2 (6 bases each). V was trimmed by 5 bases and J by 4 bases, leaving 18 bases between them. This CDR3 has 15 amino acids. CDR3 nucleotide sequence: TGTGCCAGCAGTCCCCGGGGGCGGGTTTCGTACGAGCAGTACTTC. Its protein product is CASSPRGRVSYEQYF.

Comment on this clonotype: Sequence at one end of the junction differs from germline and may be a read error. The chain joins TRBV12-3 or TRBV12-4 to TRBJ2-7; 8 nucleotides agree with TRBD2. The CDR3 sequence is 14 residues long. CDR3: CASSVAGHSYEQYF. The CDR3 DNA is TGTGCCAGCAGTGTAGCGGGACACTCCTACGAGCAGTACTTC.

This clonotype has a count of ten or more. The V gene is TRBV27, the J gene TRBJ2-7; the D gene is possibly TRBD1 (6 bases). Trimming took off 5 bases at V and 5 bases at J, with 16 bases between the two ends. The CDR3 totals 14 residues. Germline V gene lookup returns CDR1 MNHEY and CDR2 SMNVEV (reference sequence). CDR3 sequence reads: CASSPLYRVHEQYF. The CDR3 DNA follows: TGTGCCAGCAGTCCGCTGTACAGGGTCCACGAGCAGTACTTC.

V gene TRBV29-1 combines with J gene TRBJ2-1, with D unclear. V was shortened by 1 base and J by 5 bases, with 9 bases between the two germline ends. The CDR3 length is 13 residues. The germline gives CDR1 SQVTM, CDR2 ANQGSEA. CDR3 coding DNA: TGCAGCGTTGAAGGTTCGGCAAACAATGAGCAGTTCTTC. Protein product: CSVEGSANNEQFF.

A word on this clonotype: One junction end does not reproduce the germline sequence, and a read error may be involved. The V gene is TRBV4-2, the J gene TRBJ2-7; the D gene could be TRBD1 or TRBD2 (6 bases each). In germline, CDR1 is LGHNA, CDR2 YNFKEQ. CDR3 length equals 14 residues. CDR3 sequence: CVSSQGGSTGEQYF. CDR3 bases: TGTGTCAGCAGCCAAGGGGGGTCCACCGGCGAGCAGTACTTC.

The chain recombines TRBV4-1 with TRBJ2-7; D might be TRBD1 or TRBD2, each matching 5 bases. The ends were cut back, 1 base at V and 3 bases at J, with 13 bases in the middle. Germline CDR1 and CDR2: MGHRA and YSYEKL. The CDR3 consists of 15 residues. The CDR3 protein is CASSQGGEYVYEQYF. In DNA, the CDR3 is TGCGCCAGCAGCCAAGGAGGGGAGTACGTCTACGAGCAGTACTTC.

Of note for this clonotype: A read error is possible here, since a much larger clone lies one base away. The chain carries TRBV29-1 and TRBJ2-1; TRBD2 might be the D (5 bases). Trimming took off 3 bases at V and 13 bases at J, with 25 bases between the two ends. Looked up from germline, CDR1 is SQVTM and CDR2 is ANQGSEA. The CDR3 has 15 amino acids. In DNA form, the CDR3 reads TGCAGCGTTGAGGAAGGACTTGGTCGGGCGGAGACCCAGTTCTTC. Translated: CSVEEGLGRAETQFF.

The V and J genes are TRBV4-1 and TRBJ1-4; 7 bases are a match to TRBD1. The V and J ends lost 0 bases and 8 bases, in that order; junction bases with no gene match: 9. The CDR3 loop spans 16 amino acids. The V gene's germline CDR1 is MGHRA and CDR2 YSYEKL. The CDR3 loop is CASSQEGGGFREKLFF. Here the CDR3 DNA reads TGCGCCAGCAGCCAAGAAGGGGGCGGGTTTAGGGAAAAACTGTTTTTT.